This T cell receptor beta chain originates from a study of T-cell reconstitution after alpha-beta-depleted transplantation in children. Trimming took 4 bases from V and 5 from J, leaving 15 bases between them. There are 15 residues in the CDR3. Germline V gene sequence: CDR1 DFQATT, CDR2 SNEGSKA (reference sequence). Unique molecular identifiers featured in how the TCRbeta library was prepared. From the PCR reads, TCRdb called clonotypes with MiXCR, one entry per CDR3 protein. In the table there are about 580,000 distinct CDR3 sequences, roughly 23% of which are singletons. J is TRBJ1-6 and V is TRBV20-1, with D perhaps TRBD1 (5 bases). The starting material was PBMCs, mostly from graft donor cells, obtained 360 days after TCRalphabeta/CD19-depleted stem cell transplant. This clonotype was sampled from a boy in the first two years of life who had a stem cell transplant for acute myeloid leukemia, so the T cells may come from the graft donor. CDR3: CSAMAGGHNNSPLHF. Written as DNA, the CDR3 is TGCAGTGCTATGGCTGGGGGTCATAATAATTCACCCCTCCACTTT.